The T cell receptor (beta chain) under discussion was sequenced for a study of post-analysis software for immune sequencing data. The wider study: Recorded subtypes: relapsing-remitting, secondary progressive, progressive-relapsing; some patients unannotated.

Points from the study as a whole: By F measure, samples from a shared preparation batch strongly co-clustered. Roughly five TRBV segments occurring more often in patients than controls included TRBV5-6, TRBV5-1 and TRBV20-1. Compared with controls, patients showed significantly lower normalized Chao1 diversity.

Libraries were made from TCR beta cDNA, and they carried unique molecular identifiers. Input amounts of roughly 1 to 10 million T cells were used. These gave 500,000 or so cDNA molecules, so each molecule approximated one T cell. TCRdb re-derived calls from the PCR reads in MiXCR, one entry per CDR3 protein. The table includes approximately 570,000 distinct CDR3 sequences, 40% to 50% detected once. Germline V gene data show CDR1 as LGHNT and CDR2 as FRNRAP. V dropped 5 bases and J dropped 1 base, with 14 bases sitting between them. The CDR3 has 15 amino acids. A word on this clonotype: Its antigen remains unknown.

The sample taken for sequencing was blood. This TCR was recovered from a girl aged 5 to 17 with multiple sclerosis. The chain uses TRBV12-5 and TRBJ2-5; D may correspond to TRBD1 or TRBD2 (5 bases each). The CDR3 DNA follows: TGTGCTAGTGGTCGGGACGGCGGGCCCCAAGAGACCCAGTACTTC. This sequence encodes CASGRDGGPQETQYF.